Listed below are T cell receptor beta chains from one sample, sequenced in a study of shared clonotypes between healthy human individuals. Generated by immunoSEQ multiplex PCR, the TCRdb table keeps only in-frame clones and is missing some. The table has over 2,000,000 clones, around 93% seen once. Sequencing used naive CD8+ T cells from PBMCs. The receptors were gathered from a man between 18 and 35 years old in good health. Some clones in this sample may be carry-over from other donors' samples. Both conserved end residues are part of each CDR3.

CDR3 | J | V
CASSSGQGRIEQFF | TRBJ2-1 | TRBV27
CASSSKGLAHEQYF | TRBJ2-7 | TRBV7-9
CASSERRYSTDTQYF | TRBJ2-3 | TRBV6-1
CASSLGRDRGWQETQYF | TRBJ2-5 | TRBV5-1
CASSQGRAGGYGYTF | TRBJ1-2 | TRBV4-3
CASSRLAGVDLSEFVQFF | TRBJ2-1 | TRBV4-1
CASSESGQGVYEQYF | TRBJ2-7 | TRBV10-2
CASSPGGPGMNTEAFF | TRBJ1-1 | TRBV18
CASSLVLQGWLAEAFF | TRBJ1-1 | TRBV11-2
CAISESERHEGHEQFF | TRBJ2-1 | TRBV10-3
CASSFAGSPSYEQYF | TRBJ2-7 | TRBV28
CASSTWTESSYEQYF | TRBJ2-7 | TRBV19
CASSLGTLGYEQYF | TRBJ2-7 | TRBV27
CASAKSPGQAPEQYF | TRBJ2-7 | TRBV27
CASSVGVITEAFF | TRBJ1-1 | TRBV7-9
CASGHTRVMGSYEQYF | TRBJ2-7 | TRBV27
CASRTMGDVEQYF | TRBJ2-7 | TRBV5-8
CASSRTIPSTDTQYF | TRBJ2-3 | TRBV4-2
CASSEYRPGYTF | TRBJ1-2 | TRBV6-1
CATSRDRDRGNEQYF | TRBJ2-7 | TRBV15
CASKTGVNTEAFF | TRBJ1-1 | TRBV28
CASSPEFLSSYNEQFF | TRBJ2-1 | TRBV7-8
CATSGTSGSRAGELFF | TRBJ2-2 | TRBV15
CASSQGGGSPNEKLFF | TRBJ1-4 | TRBV4-3
CASSSSAPYGYTF | TRBJ1-2 | TRBV5-1
CASSPASTGNYEQYF | TRBJ2-7 | TRBV6-5
CASSESGDQPQHF | TRBJ1-5 | TRBV9
CASSPRARGAGTNEKLFF | TRBJ1-4 | TRBV11-3
CASSTDRALSYEQYF | TRBJ2-7 | TRBV5-1
CASSSPPRQGTEAFF | TRBJ1-1 | TRBV28
CASRGLAPTGYEQYF | TRBJ2-7 | TRBV27
CSVWQGLRSGANVLTF | TRBJ2-6 | TRBV29-1
CASSWDTGRGNTIYF | TRBJ1-3 | TRBV5-1
CATSRRTGPNQPQHF | TRBJ1-5 | TRBV15
CASSQDPGNPYNEQFF | TRBJ2-1 | TRBV4-2
CAGLKPGQRSYEQYF | TRBJ2-7 | TRBV30
CASSSTGEETQYF | TRBJ2-5 | TRBV28
CASSGLSDTQYF | TRBJ2-3 | TRBV27
CASSVYGGSSYEQYF | TRBJ2-7 | TRBV9
CASSIGTVSNQPQHF | TRBJ1-5 | TRBV19
CSVWTSGAYEQYF | TRBJ2-7 | TRBV29-1
CASRPFGPGQTQYF | TRBJ2-5 | TRBV27
CASSDLGDSPTRELFF | TRBJ2-2 | TRBV2
CATRNEGYNEQFF | TRBJ2-1 | TRBV28
CASSSRGEGHGYTF | TRBJ1-2 | TRBV7-9
CASSLGDFRDEQYF | TRBJ2-7 | TRBV7-2
CASSPGTGFEKLFF | TRBJ1-4 | TRBV18
CASSPGGRRSSTDTQYF | TRBJ2-3 | TRBV27
CASSRVGQGNEQFF | TRBJ2-1 | TRBV9
CASSPSSYEQYF | TRBJ2-7 | TRBV27
CASSFVAEWQAYQETQYF | TRBJ2-5 | TRBV7-2
CASSLEIYNEQFF | TRBJ2-1 | TRBV6-5
CASSSLIWPGVNTGELFF | TRBJ2-2 | TRBV27
CASRRGKARYEQYF | TRBJ2-7 | TRBV28
CASSLVSGRGNEQFF | TRBJ2-1 | TRBV27
CASSEPGTYEQYF | TRBJ2-7 | TRBV11-2
CASSAGLAVQETQYF | TRBJ2-5 | TRBV9
CASSLIVGGRNEQYF | TRBJ2-7 | TRBV7-2
CASSQYNQQETQYF | TRBJ2-5 | TRBV16
CASSILGLEEYF | TRBJ2-3 | TRBV27